These 30 T cell receptor beta chains came from one sample sequenced in a study of beta chain features in type 1 diabetes. The authors reverse transcribed all of the isolated RNA, so sequencing captured expressed TCRB transcripts. The protocol was immunoSEQ multiplex PCR, while the TCRdb copy is restricted to in-frame clones and leaves out a portion. The sample includes 250,000 or so clones, 27% of them seen just once. What was sequenced was central memory CD4+ T cells from blood. These receptors originate from a man aged 30-40 years in good health.

V gene TRBV18 combines with J gene TRBJ2-7; unclear D gene. V was clipped by 4 bases and J by 5 bases, with 9 bases between them. CDR3 length equals 12 residues. Germline V CDR1 and CDR2: KGHSH, LQKENI. In nucleotides, the CDR3 is TGTGCCAGCTCACAATATCAGCACGAGCAGTACTTC. Its translation: CASSQYQHEQYF.

J is TRBJ2-7 and V is TRBV29-1; D not resolved. The CDR3 is 12 amino acids. From germline, CDR1 is SQVTM and CDR2 ANQGSEA. The V end was cut by 0 bases, the J end by 0 bases, with 3 bases between. The CDR3 nucleotides read TGCAGCGTTGAAGATGTCTCCTACGAGCAGTACTTC. Translating it yields CSVEDVSYEQYF.

The chain employs TRBV14 and TRBJ2-4; D not resolved. With 1 base removed from V and 9 bases from J, the gap between germline ends came to 4 bases. Germline CDR1 and CDR2: SGHDN and FVKESK. The CDR3 is made up of 11 amino acids. The CDR3 sequence: CASSQGSIQYF. CDR3 nucleotides: TGTGCCAGCAGCCAAGGGAGCATTCAGTACTTC.

The V gene is TRBV19, the J gene TRBJ2-3, with TRBD1 matching over 10 bases. Germline CDR1 and CDR2: LNHDA and SQIVND (reference sequence). CDR3 length equals 14 residues. V lost 8 bases, J lost 2 bases, and 4 bases stayed unmatched. In DNA, the CDR3 is TGTGCCAGTCGGGACAGGGGCGCCACAGATACGCAGTATTTT. Translated, it gives CASRDRGATDTQYF.

The V and J genes are TRBV27 and TRBJ2-7; no reliable D call. Germline CDR1 is MNHEY and CDR2 is SMNVEV (reference sequence). The CDR3 runs 14 residues. Trimming shortened V by 3 bases and J by 4 bases, and 13 bases separated the two germline ends. Here the CDR3 reads CASSFGGPEYEQYF. The CDR3 nucleotides read TGTGCCAGCAGTTTTGGCGGACCCGAGTACGAGCAGTACTTC.

This clone turned up a few times. The V and J genes are TRBV4-2 and TRBJ2-4, with 9 bases aligning to TRBD1. Trimming removed 3 bases from V and 9 bases from J; junction bases left unmatched: 9. The V gene's germline CDR1 is LGHNA and CDR2 YNFKEQ. The CDR3 is 15 amino acids. The CDR3: CASSQSQGARGIQYF. Written as DNA, the CDR3 is TGTGCCAGCAGCCAGTCACAGGGGGCGAGGGGCATTCAGTACTTC.

The V gene is TRBV7-2, the J gene TRBJ2-7, with D unresolved. CDR1 is SGHTA and CDR2 is FQGNSA in the germline V gene. The CDR3 totals 12 residues. V was cut by 5 bases and J by 2 bases, with 7 bases left in between. CDR3 nucleotides: TGTGCCAGCAGCCCCTTCGCCTACGAGCAGTACTTC. It translates to CASSPFAYEQYF. Variable domain in full (rest from reference TRBV7-2 and TRBJ2-7): GAGVSQSPSNKVTEKGKDVELRCDPISGHTALYWYRQSLGQGLEFLIYFQGNSAPDKSGLPSDRFSAERTGGSVSTLTIQRTQQEDSAVYLCASSPFAYEQYFGPGTRLTVT.

This clone was detected ten times or more. This sequence joins TRBV27 and TRBJ2-7; the D is unclear. Germline V lookup: CDR1 MNHEY, CDR2 SMNVEV (reference sequence). V was shortened by 8 bases and J by 5 bases, with 10 bases between the two germline ends. The CDR3 length is 11 residues. CDR3 nucleotides: TGTGCCAGCCGTACTGCCCACGAGCAGTACTTC. This sequence encodes CASRTAHEQYF.

This chain links TRBV6-1 with TRBJ2-3; D is ambiguous. The CDR3 is 15 amino acids. Trimming took 2 bases from V and 0 from J, leaving 9 bases between them. The germline V gene has CDR1 MNHNS and CDR2 SASEGT. The CDR3 here is CASSESMGSTDTQYF. The DNA for the CDR3 is TGTGCCAGCAGTGAATCGATGGGTAGCACAGATACGCAGTATTTT.

To note about this clone: Other DNA sequences in the sample encode the same CDR3. The chain recombines TRBV18 with TRBJ2-5, with D hard to call. The V gene's germline CDR1 is KGHSH and CDR2 LQKENI. Trimming cost V 0 bases and J 4 bases, with 3 bases left between them. This CDR3 comprises 12 residues. This CDR3 reads CASSPPGETQYF. The CDR3 nucleotides are TGTGCCAGCTCACCACCAGGAGAGACCCAGTACTTC.

This rearrangement joins TRBV7-2 to TRBJ1-1; possible D gene TRBD1, 5 bases. The CDR3 covers 14 residues. Germline CDR1 SGHTA, CDR2 FQGNSA. The V end was cut by 2 bases, the J end by 4 bases, with 11 bases between. DNA for the CDR3: TGTGCCAGCAGCTTATCAGGGCTGGGCACTGAAGCTTTCTTT. Translating gives CASSLSGLGTEAFF. Supplemented by reference TRBV7-2 and TRBJ1-1, the full variable domain reads GAGVSQSPSNKVTEKGKDVELRCDPISGHTALYWYRQSLGQGLEFLIYFQGNSAPDKSGLPSDRFSAERTGGSVSTLTIQRTQQEDSAVYLCASSLSGLGTEAFFGQGTRLTVV.

This chain connects TRBV2 to TRBJ1-1; a possible D gene is TRBD1 (5 bases). With 4 bases removed from V and 1 base from J, the gap between germline ends came to 10 bases. The length of the CDR3 is 14 residues. Germline values: CDR1 SNHLY, CDR2 FYNNEI. CDR3 in DNA: TGTGCCAGCAGTGCCTACGGACAGAACACTGAAGCTTTCTTT. Its translation: CASSAYGQNTEAFF.

This chain joins TRBV5-4 and TRBJ2-1; D possibly corresponds to TRBD1 (6 bases). This CDR3 spans 15 amino acids. The V and J ends lost 0 bases and 6 bases respectively, with 13 bases between them. Per germline, CDR1 SGHNT and CDR2 YYREEE (reference sequence). DNA of the CDR3: TGTGCCAGCAGCTTGGACAGGGCGAGTGGCAATGAGCAGTTCTTC. It translates to CASSLDRASGNEQFF. The complete variable domain, with remaining parts taken from reference TRBV5-4 and TRBJ2-1, reads ETGVTQSPTHLIKTRGQQVTLRCSSQSGHNTVSWYQQALGQGPQFIFQYYREEENGRGNFPPRFSGLQFPNYSSELNVNALELDDSALYLCASSLDRASGNEQFFGPGTRLTVL.

This clone occurred a few times. The V gene is TRBV28, the J gene TRBJ2-7; possibly TRBD2 for D (6 bases). The CDR3 runs to 15 residues. Trimming left V 5 bases short and J 9 bases short, with 23 bases between. Per germline, CDR1 MDHEN and CDR2 SYDVKM. The CDR3 bases are TGTGCCAGCAGTGCCGCTGGGACTTTCGCGGGGTGGCAGTACTTC. Translated, it gives CASSAAGTFAGWQYF.

This clone was counted a few times. V usage is TRBV5-4 and J usage is TRBJ2-5; tentative D call: TRBD1 (5 bases). The V gene's germline CDR1 is SGHNT and CDR2 YYREEE (reference sequence). The CDR3 is 14 amino acids. Trimming took 0 bases from V and 4 from J, leaving 10 bases between them. The CDR3 DNA reads TGTGCCAGCAGCTTGGAGGGGAATGGAGAGACCCAGTACTTC. Translated: CASSLEGNGETQYF.

The chain has TRBV5-6 and TRBJ1-5; 9 nucleotides match TRBD1. With 4 bases clipped from V and 1 base from J, the junction kept 12 bases outside the gene matches. CDR1 is SGHDT and CDR2 is YYEEEE in the germline V gene. The CDR3 extends over 18 amino acids. As DNA, the CDR3 is TGTGCCAGCAGCGCCGGGACAGGGTTAGGTCACAGCAATCAGCCCCAGCATTTT. It yields the protein CASSAGTGLGHSNQPQHF.

The gene calls are TRBV6-5 and TRBJ2-7; D is uncertain. Germline V gene lookup returns CDR1 MNHEY and CDR2 SVGAGI. The CDR3 runs 16 residues. V was clipped by 0 bases and J by 4 bases, with 16 bases between them. Here the CDR3 reads CASSYSYPGTLYEQYF. The CDR3 DNA reads as TGTGCCAGCAGTTACTCGTACCCAGGAACCCTATACGAGCAGTACTTC.

The V gene is TRBV2, the J gene TRBJ1-5; D might be TRBD1 (6 bases). Germline V CDR1 and CDR2: SNHLY, FYNNEI. Between the trimmed V and J ends, which lost 10 bases and 1 base, there was a span of 14 bases. The length of the CDR3 is 14 residues. CDR3 sequence reads: CAIRGTGSNQPQHF. The CDR3 nucleotides are TGTGCCATACGGGGTACAGGGAGCAATCAGCCCCAGCATTTT.

This sequence joins TRBV7-9 and TRBJ2-4; 8 bases align to TRBD1. V was pared by 5 bases and J by 2 bases, with 5 bases of the junction left unmatched. This CDR3 spans 15 amino acids. CDR1 SEHNR and CDR2 FQNEAQ come from the germline V gene (reference sequence). DNA for the CDR3: TGTGCCAGCAGCGCGGACAGGGCGACCAAAAACATTCAGTACTTC. Translation: CASSADRATKNIQYF.

V is TRBV7-9 and J is TRBJ2-3, with 7 bases matching TRBD1. The V gene end was trimmed by 5 bases and the J gene end by 7 bases; junction bases not matched to a gene: 6. This CDR3 is built from 13 residues. Germline lookup yields CDR1 SEHNR and CDR2 FQNEAQ (reference sequence). The CDR3 is CASSRDRANTQYF. CDR3 bases: TGTGCCAGCAGCCGGGACAGAGCAAATACGCAGTATTTT.

For the CDR3, the DNA is TGTGCCAGTAGATTGGGGACAGGTGAAAACATTCAGTACTTC. The encoded protein is CASRLGTGENIQYF. The chain recombines TRBV19 with TRBJ2-4; 8 nucleotides align to TRBD1. The CDR3 extends over 14 amino acids. Unmatched junction bases numbered 6, after V lost 6 bases and J lost 5 bases. CDR1 and CDR2 from the germline V gene are LNHDA and SQIVND (reference sequence). The full variable domain, in which reference TRBV19 and TRBJ2-4 provide the parts outside the CDR3, is DGGITQSPKYLFRKEGQNVTLSCEQNLNHDAMYWYRQDPGQGLRLIYYSQIVNDFQKGDIAEGYSVSREKKESFPLTVTSAQKNPTAFYLCASRLGTGENIQYFGAGTRLSVL.

The V gene is TRBV10-3, the J gene TRBJ2-3, with D unresolved. V shed 4 bases and J shed 1 base, with 9 bases lying between them. CDR1 and CDR2 (germline): ENHRY, SYGVKD. There are 14 residues in the CDR3. The CDR3 loop is CAISALSGTDTQYF. CDR3 in DNA: TGTGCCATCAGTGCCTTGTCGGGCACAGATACGCAGTATTTT.

The rearrangement uses TRBV2 and TRBJ2-1; D is unresolved. Trimming removed 8 bases at V and 5 bases at J, with 13 bases between. Germline loops: CDR1 SNHLY, CDR2 FYNNEI. The CDR3 consists of 13 residues. CDR3 protein: CASRRGINNEQFF. The CDR3 nucleotides are TGTGCCAGCCGCCGCGGTATTAACAATGAGCAGTTCTTC.

This clone was seen a handful of times. The V gene is TRBV7-9, the J gene TRBJ2-1; 15 bases map to TRBD2. CDR3 size: 18 residues. The V and J ends lost 5 bases and 8 bases, in that order; junction bases with no gene match: 13. Per the germline V gene, CDR1 is SEHNR and CDR2 is FQNEAQ (reference sequence). CDR3 amino acids: CASSEGLAGGPVRYEQFF. The CDR3 DNA reads TGTGCCAGCAGCGAAGGACTAGCGGGAGGGCCCGTTAGATATGAGCAGTTCTTC.

This clone was seen more than once but under ten times. This chain connects TRBV18 to TRBJ2-6; D is unclear. The CDR3 is made up of 18 amino acids. Germline-derived CDR1 and CDR2 are KGHSH and LQKENI. V was pared by 2 bases and J by 1 base, with 15 bases between. The CDR3 sequence: CASSPRQATKSGANVLTF. For the CDR3, the DNA is TGTGCCAGCTCACCAAGGCAGGCCACTAAATCTGGGGCCAACGTCCTGACTTTC.

The chain joins TRBV10-3 to TRBJ2-3; D is ambiguous. Germline V gene sequence: CDR1 ENHRY, CDR2 SYGVKD. V was clipped by 11 bases and J by 2 bases, with 8 bases between them. The CDR3 has 11 amino acids. In DNA form, the CDR3 reads TGTGCCGTTTCAAACACAGATACGCAGTATTTT. Residues: CAVSNTDTQYF.

This clone was counted only a few times. The V gene is TRBV11-2, the J gene TRBJ2-5; 9 bases map to TRBD1. Germline V CDR1 and CDR2: SGHAT, FQNNGV. The CDR3 extends over 16 amino acids. Trimming took 2 bases from V and 7 from J; bases not matched to a gene: 11. The CDR3 protein is CASSLTGQGRIGTQYF. In DNA form, the CDR3 reads TGTGCCAGCAGCTTAACGGGACAGGGCCGCATCGGGACCCAGTACTTC.

The chain links TRBV7-9 to TRBJ1-1; 8 positions match TRBD1. There are 15 residues in the CDR3. Germline CDR1 SEHNR, CDR2 FQNEAQ (reference sequence). V gave up 3 bases and J gave up 2 bases; unmatched junction bases: 5. The CDR3 coding sequence is TGTGCCAGCAGCTTCTCTGCAGGGGGCAACACTGAAGCTTTCTTT. This gives the protein CASSFSAGGNTEAFF.

Concerning this clone itself: This sample also contains other DNA sequences that code for the same CDR3. This chain links TRBV5-1 with TRBJ1-4; D unresolved. Germline V gene data show CDR1 as SGHRS and CDR2 as YFSETQ. The ends were cut back, 0 bases at V and 0 bases at J, with 6 bases in the middle. CDR3 length: 15 residues. The CDR3 loop reads CASSLATATNEKLFF. The CDR3 DNA is TGCGCCAGCAGCTTGGCCACAGCAACTAATGAAAAACTGTTTTTT.

The CDR3 loop reads CASSIQGAMNNEQFF. DNA of the CDR3: TGTGCCAGCAGCATACAGGGGGCGATGAACAATGAGCAGTTCTTC. V gene TRBV9 combines with J gene TRBJ2-1; 9 bases map to TRBD1. Unmatched junction bases numbered 7, after V lost 4 bases and J lost 5 bases. This CDR3 comprises 15 residues. The V gene's germline CDR1 is SGDLS and CDR2 YYNGEE.